The 26 T cell receptor beta chains below come from one sample, sequenced in a study of vaccination and CD4 T cells after COVID-19. Cultured CD4+ T cells had their DNA profiled by the Oncomine TCR Beta short-read assay. Each CDR3 protein is one row after TCRdb ran MiXCR on the PCR reads. This table has about 7,000 distinct CDR3 sequences, roughly 32% appearing once. Stated treatment: roughly 10-day PBMC culture with coronavirus spike peptide pools or control peptides (ViraFEST assay). Collection of the unexposed donor's CD4+ T cells took place before the COVID-19 pandemic (2011-2018). Their antigens remain unidentified. Material: CD4+ T cells from blood, cultured in vitro. Receptors were obtained from a human donor in good health.

The V and J genes are TRBV20-1 and TRBJ1-2; 9 nucleotides align to TRBD1. The CDR3 runs to 13 residues. CDR1 and CDR2 (germline): DFQATT, SNEGSKA (reference sequence). The CDR3 sequence is CSATQGADYGYTF. The CDR3 DNA reads TGCAGCGCAACACAGGGGGCTGACTATGGCTACACCTTC.

This clonotype appeared a single time. The chain carries TRBV5-4 and TRBJ1-2; 11 bases are shared with TRBD1. With 3 bases clipped from V and 2 bases from J, the junction kept 0 bases outside the gene matches. Looked up from germline, CDR1 is SGHNT and CDR2 is YYREEE (reference sequence). The CDR3 spans 14 residues. This CDR3 is CASSWDRGNYGYTF. The CDR3 DNA reads as TGTGCCAGCAGCTGGGACAGGGGGAACTATGGCTACACCTTC.

The chain is built from TRBV7-3 and TRBJ2-2; D gene unclear. The V end was cut by 2 bases, the J end by 1 base, with 5 bases between. Germline V gene data show CDR1 as SGHTA and CDR2 as FQGTGA. This CDR3 contains 14 residues. The CDR3 DNA follows: TGTGCCAGCAGCTTAGGACGGAACACCGGGGAGCTGTTTTTT. Amino acid sequence: CASSLGRNTGELFF.

The table lists this clonotype with a few counts. The chain combines TRBV6-1 with TRBJ1-5; D possibly corresponds to TRBD1 (5 bases). CDR1 is MNHNS and CDR2 is SASEGT in the germline V gene. The germline V and J ends were trimmed by 10 bases and 1 base, with 17 bases remaining between them. The CDR3 consists of 15 residues. Written as DNA, the CDR3 is TGTGCCATCGGCAGGGTCTTTCAGAGCAATCAGCCCCAGCATTTT. It specifies CAIGRVFQSNQPQHF.

The rearrangement links TRBV7-3 to TRBJ1-1, with TRBD1 as a possible D gene (6 bases). This CDR3 has 15 amino acids. V was clipped by 2 bases and J by 1 base, with 11 bases between them. CDR1 is SGHTA and CDR2 is FQGTGA in the germline V gene. In DNA form, the CDR3 reads TGTGCCAGCAGCTTACAGGGGCTGGGGAACACTGAAGCTTTCTTT. Residues: CASSLQGLGNTEAFF.

This clonotype was detected only a few times. The CDR3 bases are TGCAGTGCGTTTGCTCCCGCTAACTATGGCTACACCTTC. Amino acid sequence: CSAFAPANYGYTF. V and J are TRBV20-1 and TRBJ1-2; D is unclear. V was cut by 6 bases and J by 0 bases, with 11 bases left in between. Germline CDR1 is DFQATT and CDR2 is SNEGSKA (reference sequence). CDR3 length: 13 residues.

This clonotype was detected only a few times. This chain joins TRBV6-4 and TRBJ2-6; tentative D call: TRBD1 (6 bases). V lost 0 bases, J lost 0 bases, and 6 bases lay in between. Germline loops: CDR1 MRHNA, CDR2 SNTAGT. The length of the CDR3 is 16 residues. CDR3: CASSDSGGSGANVLTF. CDR3 DNA: TGTGCCAGCAGTGACTCAGGGGGCTCTGGGGCCAACGTCCTGACTTTC.

The chain uses TRBV20-1 and TRBJ2-1; 10 bases align to TRBD2. The CDR3 has 16 residues. V shed 3 bases and J 6 bases; nucleotides not matched to a gene: 11. The germline CDR1 and CDR2 sequences are DFQATT and SNEGSKA (reference sequence). The CDR3 protein is CSASGLAGVPLNEQFF. CDR3 nucleotides: TGCAGTGCTAGTGGGCTAGCGGGGGTCCCGCTCAATGAGCAGTTCTTC.

The V and J genes are TRBV11-3 and TRBJ2-5; D uncertain. The CDR3 has 11 residues. Germline CDR1 reads SGHNT; CDR2 reads YENEEA. The V gene lost 5 bases and the J gene lost 1 base, with 2 bases spanning the gap. This chain's CDR3 is CASSPQETQYF. The DNA for the CDR3 is TGTGCCAGCAGCCCCCAAGAGACCCAGTACTTC.

This clonotype was seen more than once but under ten times. The chain is built from TRBV6-1 and TRBJ1-2, with D hard to call. V was trimmed by 5 bases and J by 0 bases, leaving 7 bases between them. The CDR3 has 13 amino acids. Per the germline V gene, CDR1 is MNHNS and CDR2 is SASEGT. The CDR3 DNA follows: TGTGCCAGCAGTCCAGAAGCTAACTATGGCTACACCTTC. Protein product: CASSPEANYGYTF.

V is TRBV6-1 and J is TRBJ1-6, with TRBD1 matching over 9 bases. This CDR3 spans 16 amino acids. After removal of 0 bases from V and 7 bases from J, the junction contained 4 bases not matched to a gene. CDR1 is MNHNS, CDR2 SASEGT, per germline. In DNA, the CDR3 is TGTGCCAGCAGTGAAGCCGCCGGGACAGGGAATTCACCCCTCCACTTT. It encodes CASSEAAGTGNSPLHF.

This clonotype was found a few times. The chain uses TRBV20-1 and TRBJ1-2; perhaps TRBD1 as D (5 bases). Per the germline V gene, CDR1 is DFQATT and CDR2 is SNEGSKA (reference sequence). The CDR3 sequence is 12 residues long. V lost 5 bases to trimming and J lost 3 bases, with 10 bases between them. CDR3: CSAAGRDYGYTF. For the CDR3, the DNA is TGCAGTGCTGCGGGACGGGACTATGGCTACACCTTC.

This clonotype was found a few times. The chain carries TRBV20-1 and TRBJ1-5, with TRBD1 identical over 7 bases. The CDR3 totals 12 residues. J gave up 10 bases and V 7 bases, and 10 bases lay outside the gene matches. Germline CDR1 DFQATT, CDR2 SNEGSKA (reference sequence). CDR3 DNA sequence: TGCAGTGTCGGGGACAGCGGGTCCCCCCAGCATTTT. Translated: CSVGDSGSPQHF.

The sample holds a few counts of this clonotype. This chain connects TRBV7-8 to TRBJ1-1, with no clear D. Per germline, CDR1 SGHVS and CDR2 FQNEAQ. The V end was cut by 4 bases, the J end by 1 base, with 13 bases between. The CDR3 has 15 residues. The CDR3 spells CASSWWSGSNTEAFF. CDR3 in DNA: TGTGCCAGCAGCTGGTGGAGCGGCTCGAACACTGAAGCTTTCTTT.

In this sample, this clonotype turned up a few times. The rearrangement joins TRBV27 to TRBJ2-2, with D unclear. Germline V gives CDR1 MNHEY, CDR2 SMNVEV (reference sequence). The V and J ends lost 3 bases and 6 bases respectively, with 8 bases between them. The CDR3 has 13 amino acids. DNA for the CDR3: TGTGCCAGCAGTTTCAATGGCCCCGGGGAGCTGTTTTTT. Translating it yields CASSFNGPGELFF.

The chain has TRBV6-5 and TRBJ2-5, with 10 bases that match TRBD2. The germline V gene encodes CDR1 MNHEY and CDR2 SVGAGI. The junction had 4 bases not matched to a gene; V was cut back by 3 bases and J by 3 bases. There are 15 residues in the CDR3. DNA of the CDR3: TGTGCCAGCAGTTATGCCGGGACTAGCGAAGAGACCCAGTACTTC. It yields the protein CASSYAGTSEETQYF.

This clonotype is categorized as large (0.1 to 1%). This chain uses TRBV12-3 or TRBV12-4 with TRBJ1-1; D remains ambiguous. Trimming stripped 2 bases from V and 4 bases from J, with 5 bases between. This CDR3 has 12 residues. For the CDR3, the DNA is TGTGCCAGCAGTTTATCGCTCACTGAAGCTTTCTTT. It translates to CASSLSLTEAFF.

In this sample, this clonotype turned up a few times. The chain has TRBV27 and TRBJ1-4; possibly TRBD1 for D (6 bases). The V gene lost 5 bases and the J gene lost 13 bases, with 14 bases spanning the gap. The germline V gene has CDR1 MNHEY and CDR2 SMNVEV (reference sequence). The CDR3 consists of 12 residues. For the CDR3, the DNA is TGTGCCAGCAGTCGGAACAGGGAACTACTGTTTTTT. Protein: CASSRNRELLFF. The variable domain in full, with the rest retrieved from reference TRBV27 and TRBJ1-4, is EAQVTQNPRYLITVTGKKLTVTCSQNMNHEYMSWYRQDPGLGLRQIYYSMNVEVTDKGDVPEGYKVSRKEKRNFPLILESPSPNQTSLYFCASSRNRELLFFGSGTQLSVL.

The chain joins TRBV10-1 to TRBJ2-3; tentatively, D is TRBD2 (6 bases). The CDR3 runs to 13 residues. V dropped 4 bases and J dropped 8 bases, with 13 bases sitting between them. In germline, CDR1 is WNHNN, CDR2 SYGVQD (reference sequence). The CDR3 loop is CASSGSAEGTQYF. The CDR3 DNA follows: TGCGCCAGCAGTGGGTCCGCGGAGGGTACGCAGTATTTT.

The chain links TRBV20-1 to TRBJ1-2; no reliable D call. The CDR3 covers 11 residues. Trimming shortened V by 5 bases and J by 5 bases, and 9 bases separated the two germline ends. The V gene's germline CDR1 is DFQATT and CDR2 SNEGSKA (reference sequence). CDR3 DNA sequence: TGCAGTGCTCCGGGATCGTATGGCTACACCTTC. Its translation is CSAPGSYGYTF.

This chain uses TRBV12-3 or TRBV12-4 with TRBJ1-1; D is perhaps TRBD1 (5 bases). Trimming pared 1 base from V and 3 bases from J, leaving 12 bases between. The CDR3 is 15 amino acids. The CDR3 DNA reads as TGTGCCAGCAGTTTAGGGCCAGGGCTCGACACTGAAGCTTTCTTT. Protein: CASSLGPGLDTEAFF.

The gene calls are TRBV6-1 and TRBJ1-2; 10 bases fit TRBD1. Germline V lookup: CDR1 MNHNS, CDR2 SASEGT. V lost 6 bases and J lost 4; bases outside the gene matches: 5. CDR3 length: 14 amino acids. DNA for the CDR3: TGTGCCAGCAGCGCCGGGACAGGGGTCTATGGCTACACCTTC. Its translation is CASSAGTGVYGYTF.

The chain recombines TRBV5-1 with TRBJ2-3, with 8 bases fitting TRBD1. V lost 5 bases and J lost 5; bases outside the gene matches: 7. CDR1 and CDR2 from the germline V gene are SGHRS and YFSETQ. CDR3 length: 14 amino acids. The CDR3 protein is CASRYGGTGDTQYF. The CDR3 DNA follows: TGCGCCAGCAGATACGGAGGGACAGGAGATACGCAGTATTTT.

This sequence joins TRBV7-9 and TRBJ2-3; TRBD2 matches at 10 bases. Unmatched junction bases numbered 2, after V lost 5 bases and J lost 0 bases. The CDR3 runs 15 residues. The germline CDR1 and CDR2 sequences are SEHNR and FQNEAQ (reference sequence). The chain's CDR3 is CASSPGLASTDTQYF. The CDR3, as DNA: TGTGCCAGCAGCCCGGGACTAGCGAGCACAGATACGCAGTATTTT.

This clonotype was seen only a few times. The chain recombines TRBV20-1 with TRBJ2-3; the match to TRBD2 covers 9 bases. The CDR3 contains 13 residues. V was pared by 3 bases and J by 6 bases, with 4 bases of the junction left unmatched. Germline V gives CDR1 DFQATT, CDR2 SNEGSKA (reference sequence). This CDR3 reads CSARRGGWDTQYF. As DNA, the CDR3 is TGCAGTGCTAGGCGGGGGGGCTGGGATACGCAGTATTTT.

This clonotype was recorded a few times. This chain links TRBV15 with TRBJ2-2; D not resolved. Germline CDR1 reads LNHNV; CDR2 reads YYDKDF (reference sequence). V gave up 8 bases and J gave up 1 base, with 5 bases separating them. The CDR3 runs 12 residues. The CDR3 spells CATGRNTGELFF. In nucleotides, the CDR3 is TGTGCCACCGGAAGGAACACCGGGGAGCTGTTTTTT.